This entry features one TCR beta chain sequence. Its antigen remains unknown. Next came a second PCR, run for 7 to 11 cycles, which used a sample-barcoded 5' primer along with a J-beta primer mix. Every cDNA molecule carried a tag from a template-switch adaptor bearing 12 random nucleotides. One entry per CDR3 protein results from TCRdb running MiXCR on the 5' RACE reads. The sample records 1,500,000 or so distinct CDR3 sequences, roughly 43% being singletons. The data belong to a study of blood T cells in healthy people across ages. The germline gives CDR1 MNHNS, CDR2 SASEGT. The CDR3 covers 15 residues. Study findings and constraints: Older age coincided with a roughly linear decline in TCR beta diversity per million T cells. A strong correlation was seen between TCR beta diversity and naive T cell percentage.

The authors extracted at least 5 micrograms of total RNA per sample. This TCR was recovered from a woman younger than 30 in good health. Sequencing was carried out using blood. This chain links TRBV6-1 with TRBJ2-7; D is possibly TRBD1 or TRBD2 (5 bases each). The last part of the DNA fits TRBJ2-5 better; the J call may be wrong. The CDR3 reads CASSDNRRVAETQYF. The CDR3 DNA reads TGTGCCAGCAGTGATAACAGGCGGGTAGCAGAGACCCAGTACTTC.